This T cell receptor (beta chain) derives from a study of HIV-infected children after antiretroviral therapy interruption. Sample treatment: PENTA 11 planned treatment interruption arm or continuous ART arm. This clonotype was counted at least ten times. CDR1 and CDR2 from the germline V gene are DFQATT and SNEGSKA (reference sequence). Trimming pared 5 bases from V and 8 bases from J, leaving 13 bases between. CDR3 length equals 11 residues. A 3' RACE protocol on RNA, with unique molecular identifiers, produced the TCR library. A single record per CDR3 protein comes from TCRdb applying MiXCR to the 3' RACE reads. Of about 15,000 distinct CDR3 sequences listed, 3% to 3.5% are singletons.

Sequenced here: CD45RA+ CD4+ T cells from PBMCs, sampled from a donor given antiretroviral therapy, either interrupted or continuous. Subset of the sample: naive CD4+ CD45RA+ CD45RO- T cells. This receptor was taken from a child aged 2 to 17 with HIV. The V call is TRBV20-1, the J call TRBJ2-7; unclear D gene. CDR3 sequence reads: CSAPVDVKQYF. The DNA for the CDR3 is TGCAGTGCTCCCGTCGACGTCAAGCAGTACTTC.